The clone carrying this T cell receptor (beta chain) was seen more than once but under ten times. A single record per CDR3 protein comes from TCRdb applying MiXCR to the RT-PCR reads. Of 650,000 to 800,000 distinct CDR3 sequences listed, approximately 14% are singletons. The CDR3 has 16 amino acids. The J segment lost 2 bases and the V segment lost 3 bases, leaving 9 bases of the junction unmatched. The sample consisted of memory CD4+ T cells from blood. The source of this sequence is a female donor in good health, serving as a healthy control. This chain connects TRBV12-3 or TRBV12-4 to TRBJ1-2; 7 bases are shared with TRBD1. This chain's CDR3 is CASSFGQAALNYGYTF. DNA for the CDR3: TGTGCCAGCAGTTTCGGACAGGCGGCCCTGAACTATGGCTACACCTTC.